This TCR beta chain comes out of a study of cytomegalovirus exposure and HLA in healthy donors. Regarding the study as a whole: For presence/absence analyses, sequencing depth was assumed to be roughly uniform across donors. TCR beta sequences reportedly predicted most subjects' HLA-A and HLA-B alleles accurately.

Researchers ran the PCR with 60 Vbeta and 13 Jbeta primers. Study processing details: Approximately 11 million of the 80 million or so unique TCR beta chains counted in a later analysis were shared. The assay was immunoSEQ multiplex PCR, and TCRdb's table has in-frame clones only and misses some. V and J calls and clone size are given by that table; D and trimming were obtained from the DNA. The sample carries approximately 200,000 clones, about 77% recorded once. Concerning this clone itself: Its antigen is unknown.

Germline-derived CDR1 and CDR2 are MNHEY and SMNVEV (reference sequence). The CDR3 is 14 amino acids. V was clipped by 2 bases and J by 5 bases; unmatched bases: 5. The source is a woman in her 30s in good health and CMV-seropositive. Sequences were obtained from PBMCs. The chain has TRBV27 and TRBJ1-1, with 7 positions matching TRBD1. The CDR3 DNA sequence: TGTGCCAGCAGTTTACAGGGGGATGGTACTGAAGCTTTCTTT. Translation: CASSLQGDGTEAFF.